Each of the 16 T cell receptor beta chains below was sequenced from the same sample in a study of T cell responses to AZD1222 COVID-19 vaccine. Data came from immunoSEQ multiplex PCR; TCRdb stores just in-frame clones and leaves some out. This sample has some 97,000 clones, with 88% found just once. Sequencing was performed on peripheral blood, taken on day 0 of AZD1222 vaccination. The receptors stem from an adult in good health.

J is TRBJ2-7 and V is TRBV7-2; D might be TRBD2 (6 bases). Germline V CDR1 and CDR2: SGHTA, FQGNSA. The CDR3 covers 15 residues. With 1 base removed from V and 2 bases from J, the gap between germline ends came to 12 bases. The CDR3 region has the DNA TGTGCCAGCAGCTTAGACGGCGGGAATGCCTACGAGCAGTACTTC. Residues: CASSLDGGNAYEQYF.

A few counts support this clone. The chain uses TRBV30 and TRBJ1-2, with TRBD1 matching 8 bases. Looked up from germline, CDR1 is GTSNPN and CDR2 is SVGIG (reference sequence). This CDR3 is 13 amino acids long. Trimming took 5 bases from V and 8 from J; bases not matched to a gene: 10. CDR3 protein: CAWARGQGEGYTF. The DNA of the CDR3 is TGTGCCTGGGCTCGAGGACAGGGCGAAGGCTACACCTTC.

V gene TRBV27 combines with J gene TRBJ1-2; D is undetermined. Germline lookup yields CDR1 MNHEY and CDR2 SMNVEV (reference sequence). Trimming took off 2 bases at V and 0 bases at J, with 7 bases between the two ends. The CDR3 runs 14 residues. The DNA for the CDR3 is TGTGCCAGCAGTTTAAGCGGGGCTAACTATGGCTACACCTTC. Its translation: CASSLSGANYGYTF.

The rearrangement uses TRBV1 and TRBJ1-5; the table names TRBD1, a call not compared with the DNA. TRBV1 has pseudogene status. The CDR3 is 16 amino acids. Here the CDR3 reads CTRIRGPTYSNQPQHF. The DNA for the CDR3 is TGCACCAGGATCAGGGGGCCTACTTATAGCAATCAGCCCCAGCATTTT.

V and J are TRBV11-2 and TRBJ2-3; 10 nucleotides match TRBD2. The CDR3 loop spans 19 amino acids. With V trimmed by 3 bases and J by 2 bases, 14 bases remained unmatched. Germline loops: CDR1 SGHAT, CDR2 FQNNGV. The CDR3 region has the DNA TGTGCCAGCAGCTTTCTGCGGGGGCTAGCGGGGGCCTCCACAGATACGCAGTATTTT. Protein product: CASSFLRGLAGASTDTQYF.

The chain joins TRBV15 to TRBJ2-6; TRBD1 matches 8 bases. The length of the CDR3 is 17 residues. V was clipped by 1 base and J by 0 bases; unmatched bases: 2. Germline loops: CDR1 LNHNV, CDR2 YYDKDF (reference sequence). The CDR3 DNA sequence: TGTGCCACCAGCAGAGCGGACAGGGTCTCTGGGGCCAACGTCCTGACTTTC. Protein: CATSRADRVSGANVLTF.

The chain combines TRBV5-1 with TRBJ2-3, with D tentatively TRBD2 (6 bases). The CDR3 sequence is 14 residues long. The germline V gene has CDR1 SGHRS and CDR2 YFSETQ. V was clipped by 2 bases and J by 5 bases, with 12 bases between them. As DNA, the CDR3 is TGCGCCAGCAGCTTTGAACTGGGGGGAGATACGCAGTATTTT. Translation gives CASSFELGGDTQYF.

This clone was seen a few times. This sequence joins TRBV30 and TRBJ1-4; D unresolved. Trimming pared 2 bases from V and 4 bases from J, leaving 11 bases between. This CDR3 region has 14 residues. Germline V CDR1 and CDR2: GTSNPN, SVGIG (reference sequence). The DNA of the CDR3 is TGTGCCTGGAGTCAAGGTGCTTTTAATGAAAAACTGTTTTTT. It yields the protein CAWSQGAFNEKLFF.

The rearrangement uses TRBV4-3 and TRBJ1-3, with D maybe TRBD1 (6 bases). The V gene lost 5 bases and the J gene lost 0 bases, with 14 bases spanning the gap. This CDR3 is 16 amino acids long. Germline V gives CDR1 LGHNA, CDR2 YSLEER. CDR3 nucleotide sequence: TGCGCCAGCAGCACACAACAGGGAATCTCTGGAAACACCATATATTTT. This encodes CASSTQQGISGNTIYF.

CDR3 DNA sequence: TGTGCCAGCAGCTCGACAGGGTCCTACGAGCAGTACTTC. Translating it yields CASSSTGSYEQYF. The chain has TRBV11-2 and TRBJ2-7; 7 bases map to TRBD1. Trimming took 4 bases from V and 1 from J; bases not matched to a gene: 1. The CDR3 runs to 13 residues. Germline CDR1 is SGHAT and CDR2 is FQNNGV.

The chain links TRBV12-5 to TRBJ1-2, with D possibly being TRBD1 (6 bases). The V gene's germline CDR1 is LGHNT and CDR2 FRNRAP. V was shortened by 0 bases and J by 0 bases, with 14 bases between the two germline ends. The CDR3 consists of 17 residues. CDR3 sequence reads: CASGLVHPGQANYGYTF. The CDR3 DNA sequence: TGTGCTAGTGGTTTGGTCCATCCGGGACAAGCTAACTATGGCTACACCTTC.

The chain combines TRBV27 with TRBJ1-2, with 8 bases aligning to TRBD1. CDR1 MNHEY and CDR2 SMNVEV come from the germline V gene (reference sequence). The CDR3 totals 17 residues. The junction had 13 bases not matched to a gene; V was cut back by 4 bases and J by 3 bases. Here the CDR3 reads CASSSPRGQGGYYGYTF. For the CDR3, the DNA is TGTGCCAGCAGTTCCCCTCGTGGACAGGGAGGGTACTATGGCTACACCTTC.

V is TRBV29-1 and J is TRBJ1-1, with TRBD1 matching 7 bases. The CDR3 runs to 15 residues. V shed 4 bases, J shed 4 bases, and the junction held 12 bases outside the gene matches. In germline, CDR1 is SQVTM, CDR2 ANQGSEA. The CDR3 loop is CSVVGRGGAGTEAFF. The CDR3 coding sequence is TGCAGCGTTGTGGGTAGAGGGGGCGCAGGCACTGAAGCTTTCTTT.

The chain combines TRBV5-6 with TRBJ2-7, with unresolved D. The germline gives CDR1 SGHDT, CDR2 YYEEEE. This CDR3 region has 12 residues. Between the trimmed V and J ends, which lost 1 base and 5 bases, there was a span of 7 bases. The DNA for the CDR3 is TGTGCCAGCAGCTTGATGGAGAACGAGCAGTACTTC. This translates into CASSLMENEQYF.

The gene calls are TRBV24-1 and TRBJ2-1; TRBD2 might be the D (6 bases). CDR1 and CDR2 (germline): KGHDR, SFDVKD. The CDR3 covers 15 residues. V shed 3 bases and J shed 8 bases, with 16 bases lying between them. CDR3 coding DNA: TGTGCCACCAGTGATGTCGGGGGAACTTCCTATGAGCAGTTCTTC. This gives the protein CATSDVGGTSYEQFF.

This rearrangement joins TRBV19 to TRBJ1-1, with a possible D match to TRBD1 (6 bases). CDR1 LNHDA and CDR2 SQIVND come from the germline V gene (reference sequence). This CDR3 has 14 amino acids. Trimming took off 7 bases at V and 6 bases at J, with 18 bases between the two ends. The CDR3 here is CASTGVQGRSEAFF. The CDR3 nucleotides are TGTGCCAGTACGGGGGTACAGGGCCGATCTGAAGCTTTCTTT.